The next 30 T cell receptor beta chains were all read from a single sample in a study of neurological immune-mediated disorders. TCRdb re-called the 5' RACE reads through MiXCR, storing one row per CDR3 protein. The table has some 61,000 distinct CDR3 sequences, roughly 3.9% seen once. Sequencing was performed on PBMCs. Receptor source: a young man with multiple sclerosis.

In this sample, this clonotype turned up many times. The rearrangement links TRBV6-5 to TRBJ1-1; D possibly corresponds to TRBD1 (6 bases). CDR1 and CDR2 from the germline V gene are MNHEY and SVGAGI. This CDR3 is built from 16 residues. Between the trimmed V and J ends, which lost 8 bases and 1 base, there was a span of 20 bases. The DNA of the CDR3 is TGTGCCAGCCGAGAGGGGGGCCTCAAAGAGAACACTGAAGCTTTCTTT. It is translated as CASREGGLKENTEAFF.

This clonotype was observed at least ten times. The rearrangement joins TRBV6-6 to TRBJ1-1, with TRBD1 matching 7 bases. The CDR3 loop spans 18 amino acids. Germline trimming cut 0 bases from V and 3 bases from J; bases unmatched to any gene: 13. Germline V gene lookup returns CDR1 MNHNY and CDR2 SVGAGI (reference sequence). The CDR3 is CASSYSMTLTGLDTEAFF. The CDR3 DNA follows: TGTGCCAGCAGTTACTCGATGACCCTGACAGGGTTGGACACTGAAGCTTTCTTT.

The chain carries TRBV29-1 and TRBJ2-1; 11 nucleotides match TRBD1. The germline V gene has CDR1 SQVTM and CDR2 ANQGSEA. The CDR3 extends over 17 amino acids. The V and J ends lost 0 bases and 3 bases, in that order; junction bases with no gene match: 7. CDR3 coding DNA: TGCAGCGTTGAAGATCTGGACAGGGGGCACTTCTACAATGAGCAGTTCTTC. The encoded protein is CSVEDLDRGHFYNEQFF.

The table lists this clonotype with many counts. The rearrangement links TRBV6-6 to TRBJ2-3; 10 bases map to TRBD2. V trimming: 6 bases; J trimming: 2 bases; junction bases outside the gene matches: 5. Germline V gene data show CDR1 as MNHNY and CDR2 as SVGAGI (reference sequence). The CDR3 contains 15 residues. This chain's CDR3 is CASRPGLADTDTQYF. In DNA, the CDR3 is TGTGCCAGCAGACCCGGACTAGCGGACACAGATACGCAGTATTTT.

Ten or more counts support this clonotype. The chain uses TRBV5-1 and TRBJ2-3, with TRBD1 matching 7 bases. V was pared by 0 bases and J by 0 bases, with 1 base of the junction left unmatched. This CDR3 has 15 residues. The V gene's germline CDR1 is SGHRS and CDR2 YFSETQ. CDR3 loop: CASSLGGQSTDTQYF. The CDR3 DNA reads TGCGCCAGCAGCTTGGGGGGACAGAGCACAGATACGCAGTATTTT.

This clonotype occurred many times. This sequence joins TRBV6-5 and TRBJ1-6; no firm D call. The CDR3 runs to 15 residues. CDR1 is MNHEY, CDR2 SVGAGI, per germline. V gave up 7 bases and J gave up 5 bases, with 15 bases separating them. The CDR3 reads CASTDVRRDNSPLHF. CDR3 in DNA: TGTGCCAGCACCGACGTACGGCGAGATAATTCACCCCTCCACTTT.

This clonotype was counted at least ten times. V gene TRBV7-9 combines with J gene TRBJ2-2; D gene ambiguous. This CDR3 has 13 residues. V was pared by 0 bases and J by 7 bases, with 6 bases between. Germline CDR1 reads SEHNR; CDR2 reads FQNEAQ (reference sequence). The CDR3 DNA follows: TGTGCCAGCAGCTTAGCACATGGCGGGGAGCTGTTTTTT. Residues: CASSLAHGGELFF.

This clonotype was seen at least ten times. The DNA of the CDR3 is TGTGCCAGCAGCGCCAGACTAGCGGGGACCTACAATGAGCAGTTCTTC. The encoded protein is CASSARLAGTYNEQFF. The V and J genes are TRBV9 and TRBJ2-1, with TRBD2 identical over 11 bases. The CDR3 has 16 residues. CDR1 and CDR2 (germline): SGDLS, YYNGEE. V gave up 3 bases and J gave up 2 bases; unmatched junction bases: 4.

Comments on this clonotype: Germline and junction disagree at one end, which may indicate a read error. The chain couples TRBV2 to TRBJ1-5; TRBD1 agrees at 9 bases. Germline values: CDR1 SNHLY, CDR2 FYNNEI. The CDR3 has 15 residues. Here the CDR3 DNA reads TGTGCCAGCAGTCCTCAACAGGGGGCTGGTCAGCCCCAGAATTTT. It encodes CASSPQQGAGQPQNF.

The table lists this clonotype with many counts. The chain has TRBV7-2 and TRBJ2-1; 7 bases match TRBD2. The CDR3 length is 13 residues. Trimming cost V 6 bases and J 7 bases; bases outside gene matches: 6. Looked up from germline, CDR1 is SGHTA and CDR2 is FQGNSA. The CDR3 here is CASRAGTNNEQFF. The CDR3 nucleotides read TGTGCCAGCAGGGCCGGGACTAATAATGAGCAGTTCTTC.

At least ten counts were recorded for this clonotype. Here the CDR3 reads CSASKAGRLNTGELFF. CDR3 DNA: TGCAGTGCTAGTAAAGCGGGGAGGCTGAACACCGGGGAGCTGTTTTTT. The chain links TRBV20-1 to TRBJ2-2, with TRBD2 matching 7 bases. CDR1 DFQATT and CDR2 SNEGSKA come from the germline V gene (reference sequence). The CDR3 is 16 residues long. The junction had 8 bases not matched to a gene; V was cut back by 3 bases and J by 1 base.

This clonotype appeared many times. The chain links TRBV5-1 to TRBJ1-1; no definite D call. CDR3 length equals 13 residues. Between the trimmed V and J ends, which lost 2 bases and 0 bases, there was a span of 5 bases. Germline V gene sequence: CDR1 SGHRS, CDR2 YFSETQ. The CDR3 DNA reads as TGCGCCAGCAGCTTAAGCGTGAACACTGAAGCTTTCTTT. Its translation is CASSLSVNTEAFF.

This clonotype has a count of ten or more. The V gene is TRBV7-2, the J gene TRBJ2-7; TRBD2 might be the D (6 bases). Germline lookup yields CDR1 SGHTA and CDR2 FQGNSA. Trimming stripped 4 bases from V and 4 bases from J, with 11 bases between. The CDR3 consists of 13 residues. As DNA, the CDR3 is TGTGCCAGCAGCTCCACGGGGAGGTACGAGCAGTACTTC. It codes for CASSSTGRYEQYF.

This clonotype was recorded at least ten times. The gene calls are TRBV9 and TRBJ2-5; 7 bases fit TRBD1. The junction had 9 bases not matched to a gene; V was cut back by 2 bases and J by 5 bases. This CDR3 has 15 amino acids. From germline, CDR1 is SGDLS and CDR2 YYNGEE. The CDR3 region has the DNA TGTGCCAGCAGCGTTTCGAACAGGGGCCAGGAGACCCAGTACTTC. Translating it yields CASSVSNRGQETQYF.

This clonotype came up many times. The chain combines TRBV20-1 with TRBJ1-2; TRBD1 might be the D (5 bases). V was clipped by 5 bases and J by 8 bases, with 18 bases between them. Germline V gives CDR1 DFQATT, CDR2 SNEGSKA (reference sequence). The CDR3 runs to 13 residues. Here the CDR3 DNA reads TGCAGTGCTGACGGGACTCATCTTTTGGGCTACACCTTC. Amino acid sequence: CSADGTHLLGYTF.

This clonotype was recorded many times. The rearrangement links TRBV7-9 to TRBJ1-1; tentatively, D is TRBD1 (5 bases). Germline V gene sequence: CDR1 SEHNR, CDR2 FQNEAQ (reference sequence). The germline V and J ends were trimmed by 1 base and 1 base, with 10 bases remaining between them. The CDR3 contains 15 residues. CDR3 DNA sequence: TGTGCCAGCAGCTTAGGCGGTGGGGGGAACACTGAAGCTTTCTTT. Protein sequence: CASSLGGGGNTEAFF.

In this sample, this clonotype turned up many times. The gene calls are TRBV9 and TRBJ1-4; 8 nucleotides align to TRBD1. Germline V lookup: CDR1 SGDLS, CDR2 YYNGEE. The CDR3 consists of 15 residues. Unmatched junction bases numbered 4, after V lost 3 bases and J lost 3 bases. This chain's CDR3 is CASSGPTGANEKLFF. In DNA form, the CDR3 reads TGTGCCAGCAGCGGACCGACAGGGGCTAATGAAAAACTGTTTTTT.

This clonotype has a count of ten or more. The V call is TRBV4-1, the J call TRBJ1-1; D not resolved. This CDR3 has 17 residues. V was clipped by 1 base and J by 1 base, with 16 bases between them. CDR1 is MGHRA and CDR2 is YSYEKL in the germline V gene. Here the CDR3 DNA reads TGCGCCAGCAGCCAAGGGCCGGGCTGGAGGGAGAACACTGAAGCTTTCTTT. It yields the protein CASSQGPGWRENTEAFF.

This clonotype showed up many times. V gene TRBV5-1 combines with J gene TRBJ2-7; TRBD2 matches 12 bases. The V gene end was trimmed by 2 bases and the J gene end by 2 bases; junction bases not matched to a gene: 5. The CDR3 is made up of 16 amino acids. CDR1 SGHRS and CDR2 YFSETQ come from the germline V gene. The DNA for the CDR3 is TGCGCCAGCAGCTTTACCCCTAGCGGGGGGGCCTACGAGCAGTACTTC. It yields the protein CASSFTPSGGAYEQYF. The variable domain in full, completed from reference TRBV5-1 and TRBJ2-7, reads KAGVTQTPRYLIKTRGQQVTLSCSPISGHRSVSWYQQTPGQGLQFLFEYFSETQRNKGNFPGRFSGRQFSNSRSEMNVSTLELGDSALYLCASSFTPSGGAYEQYFGPGTRLTVT.

At least ten counts were recorded for this clonotype. The rearrangement joins TRBV15 to TRBJ2-3; tentative D call: TRBD1 (6 bases). V was pared by 1 base and J by 2 bases, with 16 bases between. CDR3 length: 17 residues. Germline CDR1 is LNHNV and CDR2 is YYDKDF (reference sequence). CDR3 bases: TGTGCCACCAGCAGAGCTAGAGGGACACCATTCACAGATACGCAGTATTTT. It translates to CATSRARGTPFTDTQYF.

This clonotype was seen repeatedly, ten times or more. The J gene is TRBJ2-1, the V gene TRBV20-1, with 8 bases fitting TRBD2. CDR1 is DFQATT, CDR2 SNEGSKA, per germline (reference sequence). The CDR3 contains 13 residues. The CDR3 spells CSAGTRAYNEQFF. DNA of the CDR3: TGCAGCGCCGGGACTAGAGCATACAATGAGCAGTTCTTC.

To note about this clonotype: A much larger clone lies one base from this, so it may be a read error. This chain links TRBV10-3 with TRBJ2-5, with D unclear. The germline V and J ends were trimmed by 6 bases and 5 bases, with 13 bases remaining between them. The CDR3 is 13 residues long. CDR1 and CDR2 (germline): ENHRY, SYGVKD. CDR3 nucleotides: TGTGCCATCAGGGGAAAGGGATCGGAGACCCAGTACTTC. It is translated as CAIRGKGSETQYF.

The genes are TRBV12-2 and TRBJ2-5; TRBD2, the table's D call, lacks a check against the DNA. TRBV12-2 counts as a pseudogene. The length of the CDR3 is 16 residues. CDR3 protein: CASRLETSGEGETQYF. In DNA, the CDR3 is TGTGCAAGTCGCTTAGAAACTAGCGGGGAGGGAGAGACCCAGTACTTC.

This chain connects TRBV7-2 to TRBJ2-4; the match to TRBD1 covers 8 bases. Losses at the gene ends were 3 bases for V and 0 bases for J; bases not matched to a gene: 13. The germline V gene has CDR1 SGHTA and CDR2 FQGNSA. The CDR3 loop spans 19 amino acids. The CDR3 is CASSFPLRTGRIAKNIQYF. Written as DNA, the CDR3 is TGTGCCAGCAGCTTCCCCCTCAGGACAGGGAGAATAGCCAAAAACATTCAGTACTTC.

This clonotype has a count of ten or more. The chain couples TRBV24-1 to TRBJ2-2, with D perhaps matching TRBD2 (5 bases). This CDR3 is built from 16 residues. From germline, CDR1 is KGHDR and CDR2 SFDVKD. The V gene lost 3 bases and the J gene lost 0 bases, with 10 bases spanning the gap. The CDR3 loop is CATSDERAANTGELFF. The CDR3 DNA reads TGTGCCACCAGTGATGAGAGGGCCGCGAACACCGGGGAGCTGTTTTTT.

The chain employs TRBV20-1 and TRBJ2-3; 8 nucleotides align to TRBD1. The CDR3 extends over 14 amino acids. V shed 3 bases and J 6 bases; nucleotides not matched to a gene: 8. Germline assignment: CDR1 DFQATT and CDR2 SNEGSKA (reference sequence). The CDR3 spells CSARRTGTVDTQYF. The CDR3 nucleotides read TGCAGTGCTAGGCGGACAGGGACTGTGGATACGCAGTATTTT.

This clonotype occurred many times. The chain employs TRBV12-3 or TRBV12-4 and TRBJ2-5, with TRBD2 identical over 7 bases. The CDR3 spans 12 residues. V lost 7 bases and J lost 5; bases outside the gene matches: 4. The CDR3 nucleotides read TGTGCCAGCACCTACGGGGGGGAGACCCAGTACTTC. Residues: CASTYGGETQYF.

Ten or more counts support this clonotype. The chain couples TRBV5-1 to TRBJ2-5; D perhaps matches TRBD1 (6 bases). The germline gives CDR1 SGHRS, CDR2 YFSETQ. V was trimmed by 2 bases and J by 5 bases, leaving 13 bases between them. The CDR3 spans 14 residues. The CDR3 sequence is CASSLTGPPETQYF. The CDR3 region has the DNA TGCGCCAGCAGCTTAACAGGGCCGCCCGAGACCCAGTACTTC.

This clonotype was seen repeatedly, ten times or more. The chain employs TRBV7-2 and TRBJ2-3, with D unclear. Germline values: CDR1 SGHTA, CDR2 FQGNSA. V gave up 7 bases and J gave up 3 bases, with 11 bases separating them. The CDR3 covers 13 residues. This CDR3 reads CASTPGRTDTQYF. CDR3 nucleotides: TGTGCCAGCACCCCCGGTCGAACAGATACGCAGTATTTT.

About this clonotype itself: Given the absence of the conserved phenylalanine or tryptophan at the CDR3 end, a read error is likely. The chain couples TRBV12-3 or TRBV12-4 to TRBJ2-5; D may be TRBD2 (6 bases). V shed 4 bases and J shed 2 bases, with 14 bases lying between them. This CDR3 is built from 15 residues. The CDR3 region is CASSSRWGEQETQYC. The DNA for the CDR3 is TGTGCCAGCAGTTCGCGTTGGGGGGAGCAAGAGACCCAGTACTGC.